This T cell receptor (beta chain) was identified in a study of cytomegalovirus exposure and HLA in healthy donors. As for the study in general: From 170 million or so T cells, an earlier analysis saw 100 million to 140 million unique TCR beta sequences. General study points: In a later analysis, HLA-C alleles had the fewest associated TCRs, DRB1 alleles the most. As a later analysis showed, a missense DCLRE1C variant was linked to trimming of TCR beta V- and J-genes.

With 60 Vbeta and 13 Jbeta primers, the PCR was carried out. TCRdb's copy holds only in-frame clones and misses some; the assay was immunoSEQ multiplex PCR. This sample yields some 150,000 clones, of which around 10% are seen a single time; approximately 1.8% belongs to the top ten. Per the germline V gene, CDR1 is SGHDT and CDR2 is YYEEEE. The CDR3 extends over 14 amino acids. Between the trimmed V and J ends, which lost 1 base and 3 bases, there was a span of 10 bases. As regards this clone: Its antigen is currently unknown.

The chain links TRBV5-6 to TRBJ1-1, with D perhaps matching TRBD1 (5 bases). Sequencing used PBMCs. This receptor was taken from a male donor in good health and CMV-seronegative. The CDR3 DNA follows: TGTGCCAGCAGCTTGCTTAGGGGTCACACTGAAGCTTTCTTT. Its translation is CASSLLRGHTEAFF. The whole variable domain, remainder taken from reference TRBV5-6 and TRBJ1-1, is DAGVTQSPTHLIKTRGQQVTLRCSPKSGHDTVSWYQQALGQGPQFIFQYYEEEERQRGNFPDRFSGHQFPNYSSELNVNALLLGDSALYLCASSLLRGHTEAFFGQGTRLTVV.